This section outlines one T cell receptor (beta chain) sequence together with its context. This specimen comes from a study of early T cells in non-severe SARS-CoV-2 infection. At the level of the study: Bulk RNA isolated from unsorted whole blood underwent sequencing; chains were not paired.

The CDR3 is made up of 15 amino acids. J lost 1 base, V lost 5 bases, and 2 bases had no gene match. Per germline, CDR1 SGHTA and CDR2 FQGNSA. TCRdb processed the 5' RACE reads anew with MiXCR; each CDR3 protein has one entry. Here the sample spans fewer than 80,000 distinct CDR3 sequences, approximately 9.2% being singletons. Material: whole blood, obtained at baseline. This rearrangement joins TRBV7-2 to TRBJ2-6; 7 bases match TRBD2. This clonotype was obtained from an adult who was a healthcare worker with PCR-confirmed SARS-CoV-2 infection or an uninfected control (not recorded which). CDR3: CASSPAGSGANVLTF. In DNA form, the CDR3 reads TGTGCCAGCAGCCCAGCGGGATCTGGGGCCAACGTCCTGACTTTC.